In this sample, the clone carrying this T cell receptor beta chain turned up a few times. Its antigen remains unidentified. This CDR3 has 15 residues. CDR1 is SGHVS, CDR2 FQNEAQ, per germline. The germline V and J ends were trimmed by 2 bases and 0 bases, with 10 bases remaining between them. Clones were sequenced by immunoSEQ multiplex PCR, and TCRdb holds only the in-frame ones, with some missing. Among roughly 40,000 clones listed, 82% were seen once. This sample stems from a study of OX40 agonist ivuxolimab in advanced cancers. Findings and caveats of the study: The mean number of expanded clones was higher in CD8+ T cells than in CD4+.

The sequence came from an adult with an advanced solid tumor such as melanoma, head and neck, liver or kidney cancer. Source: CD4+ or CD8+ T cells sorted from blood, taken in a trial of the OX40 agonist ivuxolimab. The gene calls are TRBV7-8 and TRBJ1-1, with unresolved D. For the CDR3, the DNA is TGTGCCAGCAGCTTACTTAGTAATTTGAACACTGAAGCTTTCTTT. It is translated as CASSLLSNLNTEAFF.